A single sample is the source of the 28 T cell receptor beta chains below, sequenced in a study of shared clonotypes between healthy human individuals (dated by TCRdb to the early 2020s). The receptor library was made with the immunoSEQ multiplex PCR assay. TCRdb's version of the immuneACCESS table is confined to in-frame rearrangements and falls short of the full clone set. An unresolved V gene accounts for under half of the shortfall where checked; the remainder is of unknown origin. This sample gives about 1 million clones in total; about 74% of them show up just once. The biggest ten clones account for approximately 1.5% of the sample. Sequencing was performed on memory CD4+ T cells sorted from blood. The meaning of the sample's cell subset or site label: CD45RA-negative fraction. These receptors came from a man younger than 35 in good health.

J is TRBJ2-1 and V is TRBV5-1; D gene ambiguous. CDR1 SGHRS and CDR2 YFSETQ come from the germline V gene. V was pared by 5 bases and J by 6 bases, with 24 bases between. The CDR3 length is 17 residues. CDR3 in amino acids: CASSLGDELGLGNEQFF. The DNA for the CDR3 is TGCGCCAGCAGTCTTGGAGACGAGCTCGGTTTGGGCAATGAGCAGTTCTTC.

The V gene is TRBV19, the J gene TRBJ2-1; perhaps TRBD2 as D (5 bases). V dropped 3 bases and J dropped 2 bases, with 17 bases sitting between them. This CDR3 region has 17 residues. CDR1 LNHDA and CDR2 SQIVND come from the germline V gene (reference sequence). DNA for the CDR3: TGTGCCAGTAGTATTGTCTCGGGGAAGGTAACCTACAATGAGCAGTTCTTC. Translation gives CASSIVSGKVTYNEQFF.

The chain employs TRBV2 and TRBJ2-2; D gene ambiguous. V lost 2 bases to trimming and J lost 4 bases, with 14 bases between them. The germline V gene has CDR1 SNHLY and CDR2 FYNNEI. The length of the CDR3 is 16 residues. CDR3 loop: CASSERASGFTGELFF. CDR3 DNA: TGTGCCAGCAGTGAACGCGCCTCCGGATTCACCGGGGAGCTGTTTTTT.

The chain joins TRBV5-1 to TRBJ2-2; TRBD1 aligns across 8 bases. V shed 7 bases and J 6 bases; nucleotides not matched to a gene: 5. Germline CDR1 is SGHRS and CDR2 is YFSETQ. The CDR3 has 13 residues. The CDR3 DNA reads TGCGCCAGCCGGCAGGGGGCACCCGGGGAGCTGTTTTTT. It is translated as CASRQGAPGELFF.

The V call is TRBV10-2, the J call TRBJ2-7; 8 bases map to TRBD2. The CDR3 length is 13 residues. V lost 7 bases and J lost 6; bases outside the gene matches: 8. Germline V gene data show CDR1 as WSHSY and CDR2 as SAAADI. The CDR3 spells CASILSGGAEQYF. CDR3 bases: TGCGCCAGCATTTTATCGGGAGGGGCCGAGCAGTACTTC.

For the CDR3, the DNA is TGTGCCAGTAGTTTTACAGGAAACATTCAGTACTTC. It specifies CASSFTGNIQYF. The chain joins TRBV19 to TRBJ2-4, with a weak D call TRBD1 (5 bases). Germline assignment: CDR1 LNHDA and CDR2 SQIVND (reference sequence). The CDR3 sequence is 12 residues long. The germline V and J ends were trimmed by 5 bases and 6 bases, with 8 bases remaining between them.

The rearrangement uses TRBV5-4 and TRBJ1-2; D is uncertain. This CDR3 region has 13 residues. The V end lost 2 bases, the J end lost 4 bases, and 9 bases lay between the germline ends. The germline V gene encodes CDR1 SGHNT and CDR2 YYREEE (reference sequence). CDR3 bases: TGTGCCAGCAGCTTAGAACGATTCTATGGCTACACCTTC. It encodes CASSLERFYGYTF.

The chain joins TRBV28 to TRBJ1-2; D gene ambiguous. Germline loops: CDR1 MDHEN, CDR2 SYDVKM. The CDR3 sequence is 13 residues long. The germline V and J ends were trimmed by 6 bases and 8 bases, with 16 bases remaining between them. This CDR3 is CASSLSKGEGYTF. CDR3 bases: TGTGCCAGCAGCCTATCCAAGGGAGAAGGCTACACCTTC.

The CDR3 sequence: CASSFGLSSGNTIYF. CDR3 in DNA: TGTGCCAGCAGTTTCGGCCTAAGCTCTGGAAACACCATATATTTT. The chain links TRBV28 to TRBJ1-3; D gene uncertain. The CDR3 is 15 amino acids. V lost 3 bases to trimming and J lost 0 bases, with 9 bases between them. CDR1 is MDHEN, CDR2 SYDVKM, per germline.

The V call is TRBV7-3, the J call TRBJ2-1; 7 bases map to TRBD2. Trimming took 2 bases from V and 0 from J; bases not matched to a gene: 16. The CDR3 totals 20 residues. Germline values: CDR1 SGHTA, CDR2 FQGTGA. CDR3 residues: CASSLDTVRGSIRSYNEQFF. Written as DNA, the CDR3 is TGTGCCAGCAGCTTAGATACTGTGCGGGGGTCAATTCGCTCCTACAATGAGCAGTTCTTC.

The rearrangement joins TRBV9 to TRBJ2-5; D uncertain. This CDR3 region has 17 residues. The V and J ends lost 0 bases and 0 bases respectively, with 15 bases between them. In germline, CDR1 is SGDLS, CDR2 YYNGEE. As DNA, the CDR3 is TGTGCCAGCAGCGTAGGTGGCCGTGCGAGAGACCAAGAGACCCAGTACTTC. It yields the protein CASSVGGRARDQETQYF.

This clone has just a few counts. Other DNA variants within this sample encode the same CDR3. V gene TRBV6-5 combines with J gene TRBJ1-5; D possibly corresponds to TRBD1 (6 bases). The germline V gene has CDR1 MNHEY and CDR2 SVGAGI. V lost 2 bases and J 1 base, leaving 6 bases between the germline ends. The CDR3 runs to 14 residues. The CDR3 region has the DNA TGTGCCAGCAGTTACGGACAGAGCAATCAGCCCCAGCATTTT. It translates to CASSYGQSNQPQHF.

V usage is TRBV25-1 and J usage is TRBJ2-3, with D possibly TRBD2 on 5 matching bases. The V gene lost 2 bases and the J gene lost 2 bases, with 14 bases spanning the gap. The CDR3 runs 16 residues. The V gene's germline CDR1 is MGHDK and CDR2 SYGVNS. The CDR3 sequence is CASSERMAGATDTQYF. CDR3 bases: TGTGCCAGCAGTGAACGGATGGCGGGTGCCACAGATACGCAGTATTTT.

This clone appeared a few times. This chain joins TRBV10-2 and TRBJ1-1; TRBD1 matches 7 bases. With V trimmed by 8 bases and J by 1 base, 4 bases remained unmatched. In germline, CDR1 is WSHSY, CDR2 SAAADI. The CDR3 is 13 amino acids. In nucleotides, the CDR3 is TGCGCCAGCGCCGGACAGGCGAACACTGAAGCTTTCTTT. It encodes CASAGQANTEAFF.

This clone was picked up many times. J is TRBJ1-1 and V is TRBV7-6, with D tentatively TRBD1 (5 bases). Germline CDR1 reads SGHVS; CDR2 reads FNYEAQ. Trimming left V 5 bases short and J 1 base short, with 14 bases between. The CDR3 is 15 amino acids. In DNA, the CDR3 is TGTGCCAGCAGCAAGTCCGGGACCCCGAACACTGAAGCTTTCTTT. Its translation: CASSKSGTPNTEAFF.

In this sample, this clone turned up many times. This chain connects TRBV6-6 to TRBJ1-4; no clear D gene. Germline V gene lookup returns CDR1 MNHNY and CDR2 SVGAGI (reference sequence). V was pared by 0 bases and J by 13 bases, with 12 bases between. There are 13 residues in the CDR3. Here the CDR3 DNA reads TGTGCCAGCAGTTACTCCGGACCGGGAGCACTGTTTTTT. Amino acids: CASSYSGPGALFF.

This clone appeared a few times. The chain is built from TRBV5-6 and TRBJ2-1, with TRBD2 identical over 9 bases. The ends lost 0 bases at V and 0 bases at J; junction bases unmatched: 4. Germline V gene sequence: CDR1 SGHDT, CDR2 YYEEEE. The CDR3 has 17 residues. This CDR3 is CASSLALAGVSYNEQFF. The CDR3 nucleotides read TGTGCCAGCAGCTTGGCCTTAGCGGGGGTCTCCTACAATGAGCAGTTCTTC.

J is TRBJ1-5 and V is TRBV6-1; 10 bases map to TRBD1. Germline loops: CDR1 MNHNS, CDR2 SASEGT. The CDR3 runs to 15 residues. Trimming cost V 4 bases and J 7 bases; bases outside gene matches: 7. The CDR3 nucleotides are TGTGCCAGCAGTGGGGGGGACAGGGGAAACCAGCCCCAGCATTTT. Protein product: CASSGGDRGNQPQHF.

The chain uses TRBV2 and TRBJ2-2, with D tentatively TRBD1 (5 bases). V lost 7 bases to trimming and J lost 3 bases, with 15 bases between them. Germline CDR1 reads SNHLY; CDR2 reads FYNNEI. The CDR3 is 15 residues long. The CDR3 protein is CASNDLDSYTGELFF. The CDR3 region has the DNA TGTGCCAGCAACGATCTCGACAGCTACACCGGGGAGCTGTTTTTT.

This sequence joins TRBV5-4 and TRBJ2-6; 7 bases map to TRBD2. Germline V gene lookup returns CDR1 SGHNT and CDR2 YYREEE (reference sequence). CDR3 length equals 15 residues. V gave up 5 bases and J gave up 2 bases; unmatched junction bases: 4. CDR3 in amino acids: CASSGGVAGANVLTF. The CDR3 DNA sequence: TGTGCCAGCAGTGGGGGGGTTGCTGGGGCCAACGTCCTGACTTTC.

The V call is TRBV5-5, the J call TRBJ1-2; D remains unclear. Trimming cost V 5 bases and J 5 bases, with 13 bases left between them. Per germline, CDR1 SGHKS and CDR2 YYEKEE (reference sequence). CDR3 size: 13 residues. In nucleotides, the CDR3 is TGTGCCAGCAGTCCAAACTCCGGTTATGGCTACACCTTC. Translated: CASSPNSGYGYTF.

This clone was recorded only once. This chain uses TRBV19 with TRBJ2-7; a possible D gene is TRBD2 (5 bases). Trimming took 5 bases from V and 2 from J, leaving 13 bases between them. Germline CDR1 reads LNHDA; CDR2 reads SQIVND (reference sequence). The CDR3 is made up of 14 amino acids. The CDR3 spells CASSVTDSAYEQYF. The CDR3 region has the DNA TGTGCCAGTAGTGTCACGGACTCCGCCTACGAGCAGTACTTC.

This clone has a handful of counts. This sequence joins TRBV27 and TRBJ1-4; possibly TRBD1 for D (5 bases). Germline CDR1 is MNHEY and CDR2 is SMNVEV (reference sequence). The CDR3 runs to 13 residues. Trimming left V 6 bases short and J 7 bases short, with 12 bases between. CDR3 nucleotide sequence: TGTGCCAGCAGAACAACAGGCGTTGAAAAACTGTTTTTT. It translates to CASRTTGVEKLFF.

This clone was picked up a small number of times. This chain connects TRBV5-1 to TRBJ2-7; 7 nucleotides agree with TRBD1. V trimming: 7 bases; J trimming: 4 bases; junction bases outside the gene matches: 20. Looked up from germline, CDR1 is SGHRS and CDR2 is YFSETQ. The CDR3 is made up of 17 amino acids. For the CDR3, the DNA is TGCGCCAGCGCCCTGAGGTGGGACAGCGGCGTGCAATACGAGCAGTACTTC. Translated: CASALRWDSGVQYEQYF.

This chain connects TRBV2 to TRBJ1-3; D possibly corresponds to TRBD1 (6 bases). Trimming took 9 bases from V and 2 from J, leaving 17 bases between them. The CDR3 spans 15 residues. The V gene's germline CDR1 is SNHLY and CDR2 FYNNEI. The CDR3 protein is CARGTAKGAGNTIYF. CDR3 in DNA: TGTGCCAGAGGGACGGCCAAGGGGGCTGGAAACACCATATATTTT.

The chain combines TRBV5-5 with TRBJ2-3; 9 positions match TRBD1. The CDR3 spans 16 residues. The trim removed 3 bases at V and 5 bases at J, leaving 10 bases unmatched. The germline CDR1 and CDR2 sequences are SGHKS and YYEKEE (reference sequence). CDR3 region: CASSWTGDPSRDTQYF. The DNA of the CDR3 is TGTGCCAGCAGCTGGACAGGGGACCCTAGTCGAGATACGCAGTATTTT.

In DNA, the CDR3 is TGTGCCAGCAGCTTACACAGGAGATACAATCAGCCCCAGCATTTT. Translation gives CASSLHRRYNQPQHF. The chain carries TRBV5-7 and TRBJ1-5; possible D gene TRBD1, 5 bases. TRBV5-7 is assigned to the ORF class and has an uncertain function. This CDR3 comprises 15 residues. Trimming removed 2 bases at V and 3 bases at J, with 12 bases between.

The chain uses TRBV25-1 and TRBJ1-4, with a possible D match to TRBD1 (5 bases). The CDR3 is made up of 16 amino acids. Germline V gives CDR1 MGHDK, CDR2 SYGVNS. Trimming took 3 bases from V and 4 from J, leaving 15 bases between them. CDR3 DNA: TGTGCCAGCAGTGAGGTCCAGGGAAGGGGTAATGAAAAACTGTTTTTT. Residues: CASSEVQGRGNEKLFF.